The next 17 T cell receptor beta chains were all read from a single sample in a study of T cell clonotyping in hematopoietic cell transplantation. Assay: immunoSEQ multiplex PCR; the TCRdb copy retains only in-frame clones and omits some. The sample lists 10,000 or so clones, over 75% occurring once. Here the sequenced sample was peripheral blood mononuclear cells, taken 180 days after allogeneic stem cell transplant. These receptors were taken from a female patient aged 45-60 years who had an allogeneic stem cell transplant from a related donor, so the T cells may come from the graft donor. Some clones in this sample may be carry-over from other donors' samples.

This chain joins TRBV7-2 and TRBJ1-1; D remains unclear. Trimming removed 3 bases at V and 5 bases at J, with 10 bases between. The CDR3 has 13 amino acids. Germline V gene sequence: CDR1 SGHTA, CDR2 FQGNSA. The CDR3 DNA reads TGTGCCAGCAGCTTGAGAAGTGGGACTGAAGCTTTCTTT. This translates into CASSLRSGTEAFF. Complete variable domain (other parts from reference TRBV7-2 and TRBJ1-1): GAGVSQSPSNKVTEKGKDVELRCDPISGHTALYWYRQSLGQGLEFLIYFQGNSAPDKSGLPSDRFSAERTGGSVSTLTIQRTQQEDSAVYLCASSLRSGTEAFFGQGTRLTVV.

The chain uses TRBV19 and TRBJ2-1; no firm D call. The CDR3 is 15 residues long. In germline, CDR1 is LNHDA, CDR2 SQIVND (reference sequence). V was clipped by 3 bases and J by 5 bases, with 14 bases between them. CDR3 sequence: CASSIGPAPHNEQFF. CDR3 bases: TGTGCCAGTAGTATCGGACCCGCTCCCCACAATGAGCAGTTCTTC.

The chain is built from TRBV11-2 and TRBJ2-7, with 7 bases lining up with TRBD2. This CDR3 is built from 12 residues. With V trimmed by 3 bases and J by 6 bases, 2 bases remained unmatched. Germline assignment: CDR1 SGHAT and CDR2 FQNNGV. In DNA form, the CDR3 reads TGTGCCAGCAGCTTTTGGGGGGGCGAGCAGTACTTC. As protein: CASSFWGGEQYF.

The chain links TRBV27 to TRBJ2-7, with D hard to call. V shed 5 bases and J shed 2 bases, with 10 bases lying between them. The CDR3 sequence is 13 residues long. Germline CDR1 MNHEY, CDR2 SMNVEV (reference sequence). The CDR3 sequence: CASSLGQTYEQYF. The CDR3 nucleotides are TGTGCCAGCAGTCTCGGTCAGACCTACGAGCAGTACTTC.

This chain connects TRBV2 to TRBJ2-5; 10 bases agree with TRBD1. Germline V CDR1 and CDR2: SNHLY, FYNNEI. The CDR3 has 14 amino acids. The junction had 5 bases not matched to a gene; V was cut back by 6 bases and J by 4 bases. CDR3 loop: CASRNRDRGETQYF. CDR3 nucleotides: TGTGCCAGCAGAAACCGGGACAGGGGAGAGACCCAGTACTTC.

The chain employs TRBV28 and TRBJ1-2; D uncertain. The V gene lost 4 bases and the J gene lost 4 bases, with 13 bases spanning the gap. The CDR3 length is 14 residues. The germline CDR1 and CDR2 sequences are MDHEN and SYDVKM. CDR3 coding DNA: TGTGCCAGCAGTTCGAACTCATGGGGCTATGGCTACACCTTC. It yields the protein CASSSNSWGYGYTF.

The chain couples TRBV5-4 to TRBJ2-1, with TRBD1 matching over 9 bases. This CDR3 is built from 16 residues. V shed 4 bases, J shed 2 bases, and the junction held 7 bases outside the gene matches. Germline CDR1 reads SGHNT; CDR2 reads YYREEE (reference sequence). This CDR3 reads CASSPGGQGPYNEQFF. The CDR3 region has the DNA TGTGCCAGCAGCCCAGGGGGACAGGGCCCCTACAATGAGCAGTTCTTC.

The J gene is TRBJ1-2, the V gene TRBV23-1; D remains ambiguous. Being an ORF, TRBV23-1 has a function that is uncertain. Trimming removed 5 bases at V and 8 bases at J, with 6 bases between. The CDR3 runs to 10 residues. CDR3 nucleotides: TGCGCCAGCAGTGGAGGGGGCTACACCTTC. Translation: CASSGGGYTF.

The sample holds a few counts of this clone. The chain uses TRBV4-3 and TRBJ2-7; 10 nucleotides match TRBD2. This CDR3 has 16 amino acids. Germline CDR1 LGHNA, CDR2 YSLEER. Trimming took 0 bases from V and 4 from J; bases not matched to a gene: 6. The CDR3 DNA sequence: TGCGCCAGCAGCCAAGATAGGGCTAGCGGGGGTTACGAGCAGTACTTC. Amino acid sequence: CASSQDRASGGYEQYF.

This chain joins TRBV5-1 and TRBJ1-2; the D is unclear. Trimming shortened V by 0 bases and J by 4 bases, and 10 bases separated the two germline ends. CDR3 length: 14 residues. CDR1 is SGHRS, CDR2 YFSETQ, per germline. CDR3 DNA sequence: TGCGCCAGCAGCTTGGACGCGGACGCCTATGGCTACACCTTC. It is translated as CASSLDADAYGYTF.

The chain recombines TRBV7-2 with TRBJ1-6; D remains unclear. Trimming cost V 4 bases and J 7 bases, with 14 bases left between them. The length of the CDR3 is 15 residues. CDR1 and CDR2 (germline): SGHTA, FQGNSA. The CDR3 region is CASSSAGSINSPLHF. The CDR3 nucleotides are TGTGCCAGCAGCTCAGCGGGGTCCATCAATTCACCCCTCCACTTT.

The rearrangement links TRBV19 to TRBJ1-2; TRBD1 matches 7 bases. Germline CDR1 is LNHDA and CDR2 is SQIVND (reference sequence). Trimming at V came to 4 bases and at J to 1 base, leaving 6 bases not matched to a gene. The CDR3 loop spans 15 amino acids. DNA of the CDR3: TGTGCCAGTAGTACCCGACAGGGTTTTAACTATGGCTACACCTTC. Translating it yields CASSTRQGFNYGYTF. The whole variable domain, remainder taken from reference TRBV19 and TRBJ1-2, is DGGITQSPKYLFRKEGQNVTLSCEQNLNHDAMYWYRQDPGQGLRLIYYSQIVNDFQKGDIAEGYSVSREKKESFPLTVTSAQKNPTAFYLCASSTRQGFNYGYTFGSGTRLTVV.

This chain uses TRBV7-3 with TRBJ2-2; D possibly matches TRBD1 or TRBD2 (6 bases each). Germline V gene lookup returns CDR1 SGHTA and CDR2 FQGTGA. The CDR3 is 16 residues long. V dropped 2 bases and J dropped 5 bases, with 15 bases sitting between them. The CDR3 DNA sequence: TGTGCCAGCAGCTTATTTGGGCAGGGGAGGACCGGGGAGCTGTTTTTT. This codes for CASSLFGQGRTGELFF. Based on the CDR3 plus reference TRBV7-3 and TRBJ2-2, the full variable domain is GAGVSQTPSNKVTEKGKYVELRCDPISGHTALYWYRQSLGQGPEFLIYFQGTGAADDSGLPNDRFFAVRPEGSVSTLKIQRTERGDSAVYLCASSLFGQGRTGELFFGEGSRLTVL.

The rearrangement joins TRBV7-9 to TRBJ2-3; TRBD1 matches at 7 bases. The trim removed 8 bases at V and 5 bases at J, leaving 7 bases unmatched. The CDR3 runs 13 residues. Germline-derived CDR1 and CDR2 are SEHNR and FQNEAQ (reference sequence). The chain's CDR3 is CASDRAAVDTQYF. CDR3 coding DNA: TGTGCCAGCGACAGGGCGGCTGTAGATACGCAGTATTTT.

This clone was found a few times. The chain couples TRBV19 to TRBJ2-7; 8 positions agree with TRBD1. The CDR3 covers 14 residues. The V and J ends lost 5 bases and 5 bases, in that order; junction bases with no gene match: 8. Germline CDR1 reads LNHDA; CDR2 reads SQIVND (reference sequence). CDR3 protein: CASSAGQARDEQYF. The CDR3 DNA follows: TGTGCCAGTAGTGCGGGACAGGCTAGAGACGAGCAGTACTTC. The variable domain in full, completed from reference TRBV19 and TRBJ2-7, reads DGGITQSPKYLFRKEGQNVTLSCEQNLNHDAMYWYRQDPGQGLRLIYYSQIVNDFQKGDIAEGYSVSREKKESFPLTVTSAQKNPTAFYLCASSAGQARDEQYFGPGTRLTVT.

V and J are TRBV25-1 and TRBJ1-2; 9 bases agree with TRBD1. Per the germline V gene, CDR1 is MGHDK and CDR2 is SYGVNS. The J segment lost 4 bases and the V segment lost 4 bases, leaving 13 bases of the junction unmatched. CDR3 size: 17 residues. The chain's CDR3 is CASSGWDAGTGLYGYTF. The CDR3 bases are TGTGCCAGCAGTGGATGGGATGCCGGGACAGGGCTCTATGGCTACACCTTC.

This clone was counted a few times. This chain links TRBV28 with TRBJ2-1, with 10 bases fitting TRBD2. V dropped 6 bases and J dropped 8; count of bases not matched to a gene: 10. This CDR3 region has 15 residues. Germline CDR1 reads MDHEN; CDR2 reads SYDVKM. CDR3 sequence reads: CASRPSGGPAHEQFF. For the CDR3, the DNA is TGTGCCAGCAGGCCTAGCGGGGGCCCCGCCCATGAGCAGTTCTTC. The entire variable domain, with the rest obtained from reference TRBV28 and TRBJ2-1, is as follows: DVKVTQSSRYLVKRTGEKVFLECVQDMDHENMFWYRQDPGLGLRLIYFSYDVKMKEKGDIPEGYSVSREKKERFSLILESASTNQTSMYLCASRPSGGPAHEQFFGPGTRLTVL.